The entry below describes one T cell receptor (beta chain). Its target is not known. The V gene end was trimmed by 1 base and the J gene end by 2 bases; junction bases not matched to a gene: 5. Germline CDR1 LNHDA, CDR2 SQIVND (reference sequence). The CDR3 contains 15 residues. Assay used: immunoSEQ multiplex PCR; TCRdb lists only in-frame clones, some missing. The profile shows 130,000 to 150,000 clones, 75% to 95% of them singletons. These data come from a study of cytotoxic CD8 clonotypes in ibrutinib-treated CLL. About the study: Responses: around 24 partial, 2 complete; after median around 68 months, roughly 15 stayed remitted, around twelve progressed. Findings and caveats of the study: Clonality at baseline surpassed age-matched healthy donors and tracked circulating CD8+ T-cell counts.

With cryopreserved PBMCs as the source, 1.5 to 2.5 micrograms of genomic DNA went to TCR beta libraries. The TCR was taken from a human donor with chronic lymphocytic leukemia. The chain employs TRBV19 and TRBJ2-7; 7 nucleotides agree with TRBD1. Sequencing was performed on PBMCs, taken after 12 months of ibrutinib treatment. The CDR3 region has the DNA TGTGCCAGTAGTATAGTTTATGGACAGGCCTACGAGCAGTACTTC. This sequence encodes CASSIVYGQAYEQYF.